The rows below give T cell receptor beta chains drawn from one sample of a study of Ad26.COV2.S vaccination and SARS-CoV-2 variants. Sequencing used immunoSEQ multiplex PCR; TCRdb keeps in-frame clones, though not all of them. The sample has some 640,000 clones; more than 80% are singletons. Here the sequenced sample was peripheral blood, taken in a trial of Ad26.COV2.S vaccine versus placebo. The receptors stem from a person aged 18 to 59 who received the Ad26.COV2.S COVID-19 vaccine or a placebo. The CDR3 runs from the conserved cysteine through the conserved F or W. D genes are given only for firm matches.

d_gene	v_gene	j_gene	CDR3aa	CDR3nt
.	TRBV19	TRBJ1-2	CASSATGTHGYTF	TGTGCCAGTAGTGCCACAGGGACTCATGGCTACACCTTC
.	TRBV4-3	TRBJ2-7	CASSQGAAQSYEQYF	TGCGCCAGCAGCCAAGGTGCGGCACAGAGCTACGAGCAGTACTTC
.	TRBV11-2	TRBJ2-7	CASSLGWDLMTIYEQYF	TGTGCCAGCAGCTTAGGCTGGGACCTCATGACTATCTACGAGCAGTACTTC
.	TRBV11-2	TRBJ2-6	CASSLAVGAGANVLTF	TGTGCCAGCAGCTTAGCTGTTGGTGCTGGGGCCAACGTCCTGACTTTC
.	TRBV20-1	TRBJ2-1	CSARGGNEQFF	TGCAGTGCTAGAGGCGGAAATGAGCAGTTCTTC
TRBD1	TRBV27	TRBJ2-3	CASSLSGDRGDTQYF	TGTGCCAGCAGTTTATCGGGGGACAGGGGAGATACGCAGTATTTT
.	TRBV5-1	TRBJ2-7	CASSLGGALTYEQYF	TGCGCCAGCAGCTTGGGAGGGGCATTAACCTACGAGCAGTACTTC
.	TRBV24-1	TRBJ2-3	CATSDYGVEDTQYF	TGTGCCACCAGTGATTATGGGGTAGAGGATACGCAGTATTTT
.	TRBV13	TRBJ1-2	CASSSDGNYGYTF	TGTGCCAGCAGCTCAGACGGGAACTATGGCTACACCTTC
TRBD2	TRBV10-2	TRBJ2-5	CASSESGREETQYF	TGCGCCAGCAGTGAATCCGGGAGGGAAGAGACCCAGTACTTC
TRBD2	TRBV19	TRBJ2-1	CASSFRLAGIYNEQFF	TGTGCCAGTAGTTTCCGACTAGCGGGAATTTACAATGAGCAGTTCTTC
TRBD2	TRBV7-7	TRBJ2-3	CASSLAEENGGDTDTQYF	TGTGCCAGCAGCTTAGCAGAAGAGAACGGGGGGGACACAGATACGCAGTATTTT
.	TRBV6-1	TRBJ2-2	CASSDRVGTTTGELFF	TGTGCCAGCAGTGACAGGGTGGGGACGACCACCGGGGAGCTGTTTTTT
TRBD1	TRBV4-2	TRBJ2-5	CASSLGTGPSETQYF	TGTGCCAGCAGCCTGGGGACAGGGCCCTCGGAGACCCAGTACTTC
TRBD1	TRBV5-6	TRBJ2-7	CASSWGQGSYEQYF	TGTGCCAGCAGCTGGGGACAGGGGAGCTACGAGCAGTACTTC